The 8 T cell receptor beta chains below were found in one sample sequenced in a study of blood T cell repertoires in COVID-19. Profiled with immunoSEQ multiplex PCR; TCRdb holds only in-frame clones, not every one. The table shows 200,000 to 300,000 clones, with approximately 86% occurring only once. The source material was PBMCs or T cells enriched from blood (not recorded which). Source of these receptors: a young woman who had recovered from COVID-19.

The chain is built from TRBV29-1 and TRBJ2-5; 7 nucleotides match TRBD1. CDR1 is SQVTM, CDR2 ANQGSEA, per germline. The CDR3 runs 12 residues. Unmatched junction bases numbered 7, after V lost 7 bases and J lost 5 bases. This chain's CDR3 is CSASTGFETQYF. CDR3 coding DNA: TGCAGCGCTTCGACAGGGTTTGAGACCCAGTACTTC.

This clone was detected a few times. The genes are TRBV4-3 and TRBJ1-1; possibly TRBD1 for D (6 bases). The CDR3 consists of 14 residues. Germline values: CDR1 LGHNA, CDR2 YSLEER. Deletions cut 4 bases from V and 1 base from J, with 10 bases between. CDR3: CASSRTGRNTEAFF. As DNA, the CDR3 is TGCGCCAGCAGCCGCACAGGGAGGAACACTGAAGCTTTCTTT.

This clone was seen just once. CDR3 amino acids: CASSLDRGLSTEAFF. In DNA form, the CDR3 reads TGTGCCAGCAGCTTGGACAGGGGGCTCAGCACTGAAGCTTTCTTT. The chain joins TRBV5-4 to TRBJ1-1; TRBD1 agrees at 9 bases. The V gene end was trimmed by 0 bases and the J gene end by 4 bases; junction bases not matched to a gene: 4. The V gene's germline CDR1 is SGHNT and CDR2 YYREEE (reference sequence). This CDR3 is built from 15 residues.

The rearrangement uses TRBV5-4 and TRBJ2-3; 8 bases agree with TRBD2. Germline CDR1 and CDR2: SGHNT and YYREEE (reference sequence). The CDR3 has 14 residues. V was clipped by 2 bases and J by 3 bases; unmatched bases: 2. CDR3 coding DNA: TGTGCCAGCAGCTTAGCGGGGGCTACAGATACGCAGTATTTT. Translation gives CASSLAGATDTQYF.

The J gene is TRBJ1-1, the V gene TRBV27; tentative D call: TRBD1 (5 bases). Trimming left V 7 bases short and J 3 bases short, with 12 bases between. The CDR3 extends over 13 amino acids. CDR1 is MNHEY and CDR2 is SMNVEV in the germline V gene (reference sequence). CDR3 sequence reads: CASNGRGDTEAFF. The CDR3 DNA sequence: TGTGCCAGCAATGGGAGGGGAGACACTGAAGCTTTCTTT.

J is TRBJ2-7 and V is TRBV6-2 or TRBV6-3, with no clear D. The ends were cut back, 6 bases at V and 6 bases at J, with 9 bases in the middle. Looked up from germline, CDR1 is MNHEY and CDR2 is SVGEGT. The CDR3 extends over 11 amino acids. The CDR3 reads CASSPHGEQYF. Written as DNA, the CDR3 is TGTGCCAGCAGCCCTCACGGCGAGCAGTACTTC.

The chain's CDR3 is CASGRQVGETQYF. In DNA, the CDR3 is TGTGCCAGCGGACGACAGGTGGGAGAGACCCAGTACTTC. The chain uses TRBV11-3 and TRBJ2-5; TRBD1 might be the D (6 bases). CDR3 length: 13 residues. Trimming stripped 8 bases from V and 4 bases from J, with 14 bases between. Germline lookup yields CDR1 SGHNT and CDR2 YENEEA.

The V call is TRBV3-1 (or the pseudogene TRBV3-2), the J call TRBJ1-2; D may be TRBD1 (5 bases). The CDR3 is 15 amino acids. The V end lost 0 bases, the J end lost 2 bases, and 10 bases lay between the germline ends. Germline loops: CDR1 LGHDT, CDR2 YNNKEL (reference sequence). The CDR3 spells CASSQEIGANYGYTF. DNA for the CDR3: TGTGCCAGCAGCCAAGAGATAGGGGCCAACTATGGCTACACCTTC.